This TCR beta chain was retrieved from a study of T cell responses to AZD1222 COVID-19 vaccine. Study information: The analysis combined second doses at about 4 or about 12 weeks.

This clone was seen once. Its antigen is not identified. The V gene's germline CDR1 is MDHEN and CDR2 SYDVKM. Trimming took 10 bases from V and 2 from J, leaving 22 bases between them. The CDR3 is 16 residues long. This table comes from immunoSEQ multiplex PCR, and its TCRdb copy is limited to in-frame clones, with some not included. This repertoire shows approximately 190,000 clones, around 90% found once; its top ten account for roughly 0.99%. Regarding the study as a whole: With two AZD1222 doses given, Spike-specific TCR breadth and depth both rose. Only 5 or 6 AZD1222 recipients were seropositive at baseline.

This sequence was found in an adult in good health. The rearrangement joins TRBV28 to TRBJ2-3; D uncertain. The source was peripheral blood, collected on day 0 of AZD1222 vaccination. CDR3 region: CATIGELTLTTDTQYF. Here the CDR3 DNA reads TGTGCCACCATAGGTGAACTAACCCTTACCACAGATACGCAGTATTTT.